This T cell receptor (beta chain) appears in the sequencing data of a study of T cell responses to AZD1222 COVID-19 vaccine. Study-level points and caveats: Spike-wide vaccine-associated CD4 TCRs dominated at 160-218 and 743-854. Unmutated regions of variants are reportedly targeted by nearly half of spike-specific TCRs.

Profiling relied on immunoSEQ multiplex PCR, and the TCRdb table lists in-frame clones only, not all of them. Of around 100,000 clones in the sample, approximately 89% were seen once. Of note for this clone: The antigen is not known. Relative to the germline gene, one junction end is altered; a read error may explain this.

This CDR3 is 13 amino acids long. The germline V gene has CDR1 KGHSH and CDR2 LQKENI. The input for sequencing was peripheral blood, taken 28 days after the second AZD1222 dose. This receptor was obtained from an adult who received the AZD1222 COVID-19 vaccine. The rearrangement uses TRBV18 and TRBJ1-3, with D possibly being TRBD1 (5 bases). The chain's CDR3 is CASSSTGGDTIYF. The CDR3 DNA reads TGTGCCAGCTCAAGTACAGGTGGAGACACCATATATTTT.